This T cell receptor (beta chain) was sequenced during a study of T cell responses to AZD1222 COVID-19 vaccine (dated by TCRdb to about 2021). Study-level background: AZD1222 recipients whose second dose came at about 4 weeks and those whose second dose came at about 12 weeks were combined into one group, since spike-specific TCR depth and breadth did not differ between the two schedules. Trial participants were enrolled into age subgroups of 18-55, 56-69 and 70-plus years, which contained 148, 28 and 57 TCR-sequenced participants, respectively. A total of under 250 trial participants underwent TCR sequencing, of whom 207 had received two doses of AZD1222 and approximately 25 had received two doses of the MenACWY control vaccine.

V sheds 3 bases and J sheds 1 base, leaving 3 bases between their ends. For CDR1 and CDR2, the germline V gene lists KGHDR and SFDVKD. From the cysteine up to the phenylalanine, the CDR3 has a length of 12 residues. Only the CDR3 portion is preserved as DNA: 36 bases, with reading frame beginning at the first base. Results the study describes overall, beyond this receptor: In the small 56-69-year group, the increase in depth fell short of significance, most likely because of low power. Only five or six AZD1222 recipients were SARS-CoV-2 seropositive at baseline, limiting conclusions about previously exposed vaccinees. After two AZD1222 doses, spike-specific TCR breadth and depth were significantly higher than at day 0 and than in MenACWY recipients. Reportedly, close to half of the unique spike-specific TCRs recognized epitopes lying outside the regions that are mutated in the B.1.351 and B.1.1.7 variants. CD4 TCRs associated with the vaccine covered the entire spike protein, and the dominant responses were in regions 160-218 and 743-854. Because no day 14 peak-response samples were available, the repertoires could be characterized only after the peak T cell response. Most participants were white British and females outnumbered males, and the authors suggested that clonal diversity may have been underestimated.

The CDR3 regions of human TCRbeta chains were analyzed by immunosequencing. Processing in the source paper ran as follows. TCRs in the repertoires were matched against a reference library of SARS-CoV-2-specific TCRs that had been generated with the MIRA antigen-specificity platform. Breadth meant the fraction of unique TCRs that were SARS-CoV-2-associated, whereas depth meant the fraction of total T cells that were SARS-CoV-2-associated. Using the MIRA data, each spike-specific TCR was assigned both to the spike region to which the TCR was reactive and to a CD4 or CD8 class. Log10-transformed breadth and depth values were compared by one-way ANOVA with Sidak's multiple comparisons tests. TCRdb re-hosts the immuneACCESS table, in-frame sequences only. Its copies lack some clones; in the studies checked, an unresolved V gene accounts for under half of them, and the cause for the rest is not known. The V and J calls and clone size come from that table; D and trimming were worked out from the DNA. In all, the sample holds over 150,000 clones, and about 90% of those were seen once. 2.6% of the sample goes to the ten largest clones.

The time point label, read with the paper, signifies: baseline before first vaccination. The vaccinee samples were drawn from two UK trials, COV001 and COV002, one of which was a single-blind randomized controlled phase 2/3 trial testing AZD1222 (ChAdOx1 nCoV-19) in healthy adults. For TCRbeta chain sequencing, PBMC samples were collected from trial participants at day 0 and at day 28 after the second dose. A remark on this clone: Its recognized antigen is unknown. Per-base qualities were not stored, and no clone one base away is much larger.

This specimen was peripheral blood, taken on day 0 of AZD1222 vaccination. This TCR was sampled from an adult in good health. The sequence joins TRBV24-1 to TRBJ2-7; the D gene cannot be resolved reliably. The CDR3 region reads CATSDESYEQYF. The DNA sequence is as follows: TGTGCCACCAGTGATGAATCCTACGAGCAGTACTTC.